This T cell receptor beta chain was retrieved from a study of graft-versus-host responses after intestinal transplantation. Clones were read by immunoSEQ multiplex PCR, and TCRdb kept only the in-frame ones, dropping some. The sample yields under 45,000 clones, around nine tenths seen once. Trimming cost V 2 bases and J 3 bases, with 10 bases left between them. The CDR3 has 14 amino acids. CDR1 is PRHDT and CDR2 is FYEKMQ in the germline V gene (reference sequence). The starting material was PBMCs, obtained 267 days after transplant. The TCR originated in a human patient who received an intestinal transplant, so some T cells may come from the graft donor. The chain has TRBV13 and TRBJ1-1, with D perhaps matching TRBD1 (5 bases). As DNA, the CDR3 is TGTGCCAGCAGCTTACAGGGACCTGACACTGAAGCTTTCTTT. This codes for CASSLQGPDTEAFF.